This T cell receptor (beta chain) was identified during a study of T cell responses to AZD1222 COVID-19 vaccine. Sequencing was performed with immunoSEQ multiplex PCR; in TCRdb, only in-frame clones are kept and a portion is missing. Here the sample spans 150,000 to 160,000 clones, about nine tenths being singletons. The material sequenced was peripheral blood, taken on day 0 of MenACWY control vaccination. The receptor was isolated from an adult in good health.

DNA for the CDR3: TGTGCCAGCAGTTACGCCGGGACTAGCGGGACCGGGGAGCTGTTTTTT. It codes for CASSYAGTSGTGELFF. V usage is TRBV6-6 and J usage is TRBJ2-2; TRBD2 agrees at 12 bases. CDR3 length: 16 amino acids. CDR1 and CDR2 from the germline V gene are MNHNY and SVGAGI (reference sequence). J was trimmed by 5 bases and V by 2 bases; bases with no gene match: 3.